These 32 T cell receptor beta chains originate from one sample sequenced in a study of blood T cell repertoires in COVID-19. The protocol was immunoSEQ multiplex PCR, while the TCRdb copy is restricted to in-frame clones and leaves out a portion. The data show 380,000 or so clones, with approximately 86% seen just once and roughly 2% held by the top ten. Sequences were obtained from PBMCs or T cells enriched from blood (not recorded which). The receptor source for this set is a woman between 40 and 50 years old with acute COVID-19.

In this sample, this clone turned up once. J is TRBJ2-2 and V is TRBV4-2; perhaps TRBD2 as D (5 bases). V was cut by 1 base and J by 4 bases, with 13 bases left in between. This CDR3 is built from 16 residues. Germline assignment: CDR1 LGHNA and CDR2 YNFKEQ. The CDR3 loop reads CASSQATIASTGELFF. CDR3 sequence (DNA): TGTGCCAGCAGCCAAGCGACTATAGCGAGCACCGGGGAGCTGTTTTTT.

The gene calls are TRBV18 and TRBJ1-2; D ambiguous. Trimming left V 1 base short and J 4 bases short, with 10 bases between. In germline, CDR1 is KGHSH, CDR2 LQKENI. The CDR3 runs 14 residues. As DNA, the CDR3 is TGTGCCAGCTCACCACGGGAGGTGCCCTATGGCTACACCTTC. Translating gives CASSPREVPYGYTF.

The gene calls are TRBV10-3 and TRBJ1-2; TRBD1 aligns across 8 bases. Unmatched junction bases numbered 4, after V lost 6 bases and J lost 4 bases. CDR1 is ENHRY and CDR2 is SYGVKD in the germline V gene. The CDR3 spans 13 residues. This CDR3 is CAIRDRETYGYTF. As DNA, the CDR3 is TGTGCCATCAGGGACAGGGAGACCTATGGCTACACCTTC.

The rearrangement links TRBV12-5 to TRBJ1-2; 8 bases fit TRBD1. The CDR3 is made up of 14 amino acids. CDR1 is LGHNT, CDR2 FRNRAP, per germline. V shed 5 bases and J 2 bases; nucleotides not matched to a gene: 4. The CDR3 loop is CASGKGQANYGYTF. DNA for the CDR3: TGTGCTAGTGGTAAGGGACAGGCAAACTATGGCTACACCTTC.

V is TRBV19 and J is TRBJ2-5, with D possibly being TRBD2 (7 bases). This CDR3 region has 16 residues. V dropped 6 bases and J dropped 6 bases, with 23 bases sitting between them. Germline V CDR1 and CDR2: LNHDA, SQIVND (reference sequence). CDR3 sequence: CASSRPDGGGLKTQYF. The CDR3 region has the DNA TGTGCCAGTAGCCGCCCTGATGGGGGGGGGCTGAAGACCCAGTACTTC.

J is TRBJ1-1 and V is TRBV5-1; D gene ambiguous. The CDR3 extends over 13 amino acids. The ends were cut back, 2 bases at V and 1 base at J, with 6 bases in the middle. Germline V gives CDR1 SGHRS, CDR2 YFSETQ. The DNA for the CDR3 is TGCGCCAGCAGCTTCAGTCCGAACACTGAAGCTTTCTTT. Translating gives CASSFSPNTEAFF.

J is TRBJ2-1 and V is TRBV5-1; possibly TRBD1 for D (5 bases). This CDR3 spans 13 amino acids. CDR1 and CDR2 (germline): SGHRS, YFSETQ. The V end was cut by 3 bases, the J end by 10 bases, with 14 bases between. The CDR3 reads CASSSLTGLEQFF. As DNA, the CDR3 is TGCGCCAGCAGCTCGTTAACAGGCTTAGAGCAGTTCTTC.

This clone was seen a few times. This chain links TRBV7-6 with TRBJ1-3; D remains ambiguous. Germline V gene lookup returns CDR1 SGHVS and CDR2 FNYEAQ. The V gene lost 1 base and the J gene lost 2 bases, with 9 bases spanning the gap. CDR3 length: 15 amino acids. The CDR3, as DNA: TGTGCCAGCAGCTTAGGTACCGGGGCTGGAAACACCATATATTTT. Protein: CASSLGTGAGNTIYF.

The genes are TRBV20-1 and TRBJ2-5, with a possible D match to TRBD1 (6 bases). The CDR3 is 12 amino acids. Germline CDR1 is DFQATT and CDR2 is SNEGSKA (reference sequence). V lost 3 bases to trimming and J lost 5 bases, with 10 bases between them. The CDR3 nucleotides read TGCAGTGCTAGTCCAGGGGTCGAGACCCAGTACTTC. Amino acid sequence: CSASPGVETQYF.

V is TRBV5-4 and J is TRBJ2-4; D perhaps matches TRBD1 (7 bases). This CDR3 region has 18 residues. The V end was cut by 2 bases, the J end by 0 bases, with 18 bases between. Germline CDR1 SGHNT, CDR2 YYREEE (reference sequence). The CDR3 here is CASSLGGGTGIAKNIQYF. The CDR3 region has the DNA TGTGCCAGCAGCTTAGGGGGCGGGACGGGGATAGCCAAAAACATTCAGTACTTC.

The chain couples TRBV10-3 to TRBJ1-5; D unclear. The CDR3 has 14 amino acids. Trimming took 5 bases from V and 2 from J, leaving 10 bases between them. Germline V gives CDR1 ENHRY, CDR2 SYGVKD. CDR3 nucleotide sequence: TGTGCCATCAGTTTAGGCGCGGGCAATCAGCCCCAGCATTTT. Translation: CAISLGAGNQPQHF.

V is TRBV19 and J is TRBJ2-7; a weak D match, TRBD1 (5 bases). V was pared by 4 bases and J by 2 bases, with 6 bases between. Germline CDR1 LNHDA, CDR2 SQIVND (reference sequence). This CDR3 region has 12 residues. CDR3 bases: TGTGCCAGTAGTACGGACACCTACGAGCAGTACTTC. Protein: CASSTDTYEQYF.

This chain's CDR3 is CASSFAGGSYNEQFF. The CDR3 DNA follows: TGTGCCAGCAGTTTTGCGGGGGGCTCCTACAATGAGCAGTTCTTC. The chain is built from TRBV27 and TRBJ2-1; 8 bases are a match to TRBD2. The J segment lost 0 bases and the V segment lost 3 bases, leaving 1 base of the junction unmatched. The length of the CDR3 is 15 residues. CDR1 MNHEY and CDR2 SMNVEV come from the germline V gene (reference sequence).

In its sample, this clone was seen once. The CDR3 loop reads CASSHPTSGGMNEQFF. The CDR3 nucleotides are TGTGCCAGCAGCCACCCCACTAGCGGGGGGATGAATGAGCAGTTCTTC. The rearrangement joins TRBV3-1 (or the pseudogene TRBV3-2) to TRBJ2-1, with 12 bases lining up with TRBD2. This CDR3 is built from 16 residues. The germline gives CDR1 LGHDT, CDR2 YNNKEL (reference sequence). V trimming: 3 bases; J trimming: 7 bases; junction bases outside the gene matches: 7.

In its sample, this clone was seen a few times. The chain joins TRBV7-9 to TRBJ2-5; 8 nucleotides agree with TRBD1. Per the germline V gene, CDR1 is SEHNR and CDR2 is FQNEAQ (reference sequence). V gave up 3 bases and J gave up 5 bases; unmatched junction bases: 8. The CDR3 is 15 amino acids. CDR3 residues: CASSFETGVAETQYF. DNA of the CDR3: TGTGCCAGCAGCTTCGAGACAGGGGTTGCGGAGACCCAGTACTTC.

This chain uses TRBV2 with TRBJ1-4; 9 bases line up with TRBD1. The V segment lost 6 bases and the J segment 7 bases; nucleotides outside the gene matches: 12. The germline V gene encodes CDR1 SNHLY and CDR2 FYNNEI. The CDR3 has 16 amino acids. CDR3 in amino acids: CASRERRQGVFEKLFF. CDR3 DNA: TGTGCCAGCAGGGAACGCCGACAGGGGGTTTTTGAAAAACTGTTTTTT. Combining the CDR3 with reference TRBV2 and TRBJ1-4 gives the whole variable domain EPEVTQTPSHQVTQMGQEVILRCVPISNHLYFYWYRQILGQKVEFLVSFYNNEISEKSEIFDDQFSVERPDGSNFTLKIRSTKLEDSAMYFCASRERRQGVFEKLFFGSGTQLSVL.

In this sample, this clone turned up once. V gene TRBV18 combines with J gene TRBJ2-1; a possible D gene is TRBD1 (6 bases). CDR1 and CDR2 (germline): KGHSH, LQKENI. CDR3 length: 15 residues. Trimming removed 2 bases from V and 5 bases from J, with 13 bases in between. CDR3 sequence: CASSPLAGADNEQFF. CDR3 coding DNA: TGTGCCAGCTCACCATTAGCAGGGGCGGACAATGAGCAGTTCTTC.

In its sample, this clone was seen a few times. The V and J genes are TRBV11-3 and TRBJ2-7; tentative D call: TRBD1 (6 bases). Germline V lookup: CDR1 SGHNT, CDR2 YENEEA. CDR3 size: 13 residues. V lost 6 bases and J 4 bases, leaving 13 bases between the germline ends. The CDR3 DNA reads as TGTGCCAGCAGTCCGGGACAACAGTACGAGCAGTACTTC. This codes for CASSPGQQYEQYF.

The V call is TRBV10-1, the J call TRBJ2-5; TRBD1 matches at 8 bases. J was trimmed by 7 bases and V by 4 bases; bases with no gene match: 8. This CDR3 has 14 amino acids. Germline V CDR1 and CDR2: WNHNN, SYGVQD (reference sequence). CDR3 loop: CASSAGQGTWTQYF. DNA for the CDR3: TGCGCCAGCAGTGCTGGACAGGGTACCTGGACCCAGTACTTC.

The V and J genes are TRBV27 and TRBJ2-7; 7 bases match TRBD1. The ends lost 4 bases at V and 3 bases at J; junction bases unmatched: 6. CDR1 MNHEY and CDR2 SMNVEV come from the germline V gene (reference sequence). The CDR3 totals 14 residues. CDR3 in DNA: TGTGCCAGCAGTTCCGACCGGGACAGCTACGAGCAGTACTTC. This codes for CASSSDRDSYEQYF.

As DNA, the CDR3 is TGTGCCAGCACCAAACTAGGACAGCGCACTGAAGCTTTCTTT. Translated, it gives CASTKLGQRTEAFF. The V and J genes are TRBV28 and TRBJ1-1; a possible D gene is TRBD1 (6 bases). V lost 7 bases to trimming and J lost 4 bases, with 16 bases between them. CDR1 and CDR2 from the germline V gene are MDHEN and SYDVKM. This CDR3 has 14 residues.

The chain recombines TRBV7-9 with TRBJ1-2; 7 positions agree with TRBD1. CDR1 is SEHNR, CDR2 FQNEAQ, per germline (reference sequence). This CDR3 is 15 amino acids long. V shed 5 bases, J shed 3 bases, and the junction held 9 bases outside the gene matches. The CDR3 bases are TGTGCCAGCAGCCAAAGTCGGGGGACAGACTATGGCTACACCTTC. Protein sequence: CASSQSRGTDYGYTF.

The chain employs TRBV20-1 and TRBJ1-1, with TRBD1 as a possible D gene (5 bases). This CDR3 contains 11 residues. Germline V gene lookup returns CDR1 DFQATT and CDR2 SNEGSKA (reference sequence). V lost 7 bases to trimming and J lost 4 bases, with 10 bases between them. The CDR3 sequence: CSVPGRTEAFF. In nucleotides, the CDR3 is TGCAGTGTTCCAGGGCGCACTGAAGCTTTCTTT.

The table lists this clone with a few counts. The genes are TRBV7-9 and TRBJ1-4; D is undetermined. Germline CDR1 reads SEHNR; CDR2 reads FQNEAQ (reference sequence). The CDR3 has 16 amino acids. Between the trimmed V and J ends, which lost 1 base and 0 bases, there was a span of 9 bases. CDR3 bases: TGTGCCAGCAGCTTAGATCAGGATACAACTAATGAAAAACTGTTTTTT. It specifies CASSLDQDTTNEKLFF.

CDR3 amino acids: CASSQTSNGYEQYF. CDR3 bases: TGCGCCAGCAGCCAGACATCGAACGGTTACGAGCAGTACTTC. This chain joins TRBV4-1 and TRBJ2-7, with unresolved D. The length of the CDR3 is 14 residues. Germline CDR1 MGHRA, CDR2 YSYEKL. Trimming took off 3 bases at V and 4 bases at J, with 13 bases between the two ends.

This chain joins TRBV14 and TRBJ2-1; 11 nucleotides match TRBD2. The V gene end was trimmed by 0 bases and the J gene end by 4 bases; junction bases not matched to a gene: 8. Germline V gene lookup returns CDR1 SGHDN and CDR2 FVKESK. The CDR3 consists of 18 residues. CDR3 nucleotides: TGTGCCAGCAGCCAAGAAGGCCAACTAGCGGGGGATTACAATGAGCAGTTCTTC. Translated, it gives CASSQEGQLAGDYNEQFF.

This CDR3 reads CASSEVPGQFANYGYTF. CDR3 bases: TGCGCCAGCAGTGAGGTACCGGGACAGTTCGCTAACTATGGCTACACCTTC. V is TRBV10-2 and J is TRBJ1-2, with TRBD1 identical over 7 bases. CDR1 is WSHSY and CDR2 is SAAADI in the germline V gene. With V trimmed by 2 bases and J by 0 bases, 9 bases remained unmatched. CDR3 size: 17 residues.

The CDR3 DNA follows: TGTGCCAGCAGTCCAGCGGGACGTGGTAATTCACCCCTCCACTTT. It encodes CASSPAGRGNSPLHF. This chain connects TRBV25-1 to TRBJ1-6, with a weak D call TRBD1 (5 bases). CDR1 is MGHDK, CDR2 SYGVNS, per germline. This CDR3 contains 15 residues. The V and J ends lost 5 bases and 6 bases respectively, with 14 bases between them.

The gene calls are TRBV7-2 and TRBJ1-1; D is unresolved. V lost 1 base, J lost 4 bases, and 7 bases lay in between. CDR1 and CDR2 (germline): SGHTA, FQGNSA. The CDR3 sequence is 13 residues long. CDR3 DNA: TGTGCCAGCAGCTTAGTCGGGGTCACTGAAGCTTTCTTT. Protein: CASSLVGVTEAFF.

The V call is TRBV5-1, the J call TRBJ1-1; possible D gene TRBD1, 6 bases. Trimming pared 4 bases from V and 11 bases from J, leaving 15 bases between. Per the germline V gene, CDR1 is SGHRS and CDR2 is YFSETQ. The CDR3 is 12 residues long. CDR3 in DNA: TGCGCCAGCAGCCTGGGCGGGGGCGATGCTTTCTTT. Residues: CASSLGGGDAFF.

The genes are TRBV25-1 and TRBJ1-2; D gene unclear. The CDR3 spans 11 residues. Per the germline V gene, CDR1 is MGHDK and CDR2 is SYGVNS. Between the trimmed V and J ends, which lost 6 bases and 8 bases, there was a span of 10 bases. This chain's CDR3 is CASRVLGGYTF. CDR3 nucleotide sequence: TGTGCCAGCAGAGTCTTGGGCGGCTACACCTTC.

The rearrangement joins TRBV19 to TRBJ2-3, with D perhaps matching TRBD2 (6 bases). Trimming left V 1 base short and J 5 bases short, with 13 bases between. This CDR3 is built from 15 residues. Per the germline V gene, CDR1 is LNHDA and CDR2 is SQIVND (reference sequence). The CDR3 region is CASSIASGVGDTQYF. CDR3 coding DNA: TGTGCCAGTAGTATAGCTTCGGGGGTAGGAGATACGCAGTATTTT.